The following is a TCR beta chain sequence with its context. These data belong to a study of blood T cell repertoires in COVID-19. Study in general: In each case, the material was cDNA or gDNA derived from T cells, B-cell-depleted T cells, or PBMCs.

In the study's own analysis: Estimation of nucleated cell counts relied on the amplification of reference gene primers. Profiled with immunoSEQ multiplex PCR; TCRdb holds only in-frame clones, not every one. That table is the source of V, J and clone size, and D and trimming were worked out from the DNA. The repertoire consists of 200,000 to 250,000 clones, with 70% to 85% occurring once and the leading ten covering more than 1.2%. CDR1 MNHEY and CDR2 SVGEGT come from the germline V gene. Trimming at V came to 4 bases and at J to 1 base, leaving 7 bases not matched to a gene. This CDR3 is built from 16 residues.

Sequencing was performed on peripheral blood. The sequence was obtained from a woman aged 40-49 years who had recovered from COVID-19. The rearrangement joins TRBV6-2 or TRBV6-3 to TRBJ1-5, with TRBD1 matching 7 bases. The CDR3 sequence: CASSSPGGMSNQPQHF. The CDR3 region has the DNA TGTGCCAGCAGTTCCCCAGGGGGAATGAGCAATCAGCCCCAGCATTTT.